This TCR beta chain is drawn from a study of regulatory T cells in long-lasting Graves disease (dated by TCRdb to about 2021). Study-wide context: To count as having persistent Graves' disease, a patient had to have received antithyroid drug treatment for over 5 years with TSH receptor autoantibodies remaining persistently positive. This study used TCR sequencing and RNA sequencing of peripheral blood to compare persistent Graves' disease patients against newly diagnosed Graves' disease patients. The study took place in China and was registered as a clinical trial. A total of roughly 35 samples underwent TCR sequencing: around 13 from persistent and about 20 from newly diagnosed Graves' disease patients. On average, persistent Graves' disease patients in the clinical cohort had been on antithyroid drugs for approximately ten years.

Explained via the paper, the time point label denotes: persistent/refractory GD, antithyroid drugs over 5 years with positive TRAb. For both TCR sequencing and RNA sequencing, RNA was extracted from PBMCs in TRIzol. The diagnosis of Graves' disease followed American Thyroid Association guidelines. Patients were recruited from an endocrinology department in Xi'an, China. Each patient gave 8.5 to 9.5 milliliters of peripheral blood, collected in an EDTA anticoagulant tube. Ficoll Paque Plus density gradient separation was used to isolate PBMCs, and no further T cell sorting was done. RNA quality was checked with an Agilent 2100 Bioanalyzer and agarose gel, and concentration with a NanoDrop 2000. Overall results and qualifications from the work: A larger number of public clonotypes was shared among persistent patients (fewer than 3,000) than among newly diagnosed patients (approximately 930). The study examined only peripheral blood because the primary lesion, thyroid tissue, could not be accessed. Sequencing and analysis were restricted to the TCR beta chain. Persistent Graves' disease patients showed lower TCR Shannon entropy and fewer highly expanded clones than newly diagnosed patients, suggesting clonal expansion. The authors noted that the small sample size was a limitation that may lower accuracy. Persistent disease showed preferential use of TRBV28, TRBJ1-2 and TRBJ2-5, whereas newly diagnosed disease favored TRBV20-1 and TRBJ2-1.

This clonotype was counted only a few times. Its antigen is still unknown. No quality values exist for individual bases; no much larger clone is one base distant. Library method: multiplex PCR. Sequencing relied on an Illumina HiSeq 4000. CDR3 regions were amplified by Arm-PCR with iRepertoire HTBI primers to construct TCR beta libraries. Before sequencing, the PCR products underwent gel purification. In the paper's pipeline: Gene usage analysis of CDR3 amino acid clonotypes used the approximately 56 TRBV and 12 to 15 TRBJ segments found across samples. COPE and FqMerger were used to merge filtered high-quality paired reads into contigs. BLAST was used to align contigs to the IMGT TRBV, TRBD and TRBJ reference genes, and CDR3 was defined following IMGT. Any clonotype with a frequency above 0.1% was classified as a highly expanded clone. Shannon entropy was used to measure repertoire diversity, and the Gini coefficient was used to measure V-J evenness. Public clonotypes were defined as clonotypes shared by more than one individual. In-frame beta chains were kept once TCRdb had trimmed the public reads at Q25 with fastp and called clones with MiXCR. Identical CDR3 protein sequences are pooled into one entry, listed with their most common genes and DNA. The V and J calls reflect TCRdb's pipeline rather than the authors' work. This sample is represented by about 430,000 distinct CDR3 sequences; roughly a fifth of them were singletons. The top ten constitute around an eighth of the sample.

Germline trimming: 7 bases from V, 1 base from J; junction bases outside gene matches: 10. The cysteine opens and the phenylalanine closes a CDR3 of 16 amino acids. CDR3 DNA is the only sequence kept; it has 48 bases, read in frame from the first base. The germline V gene sets CDR1 to SNHLY and CDR2 to FYNNEI. The chain is assembled from TRBV2 and TRBJ2-7; TRBD1 aligns with 10 central bases. This sequence originates from a female donor with Graves disease. The sequencing here drew on peripheral blood mononuclear cells (PBMCs), taken when the disease was refractory, from a patient treated with antithyroid drugs. The CDR3 here reads CASTYGDRGFSYEQYF. At the DNA level, the sequence is TGTGCCAGCACCTATGGGGACAGGGGCTTTTCCTACGAGCAGTACTTC. With the rest looked up from the reference TRBV2 and TRBJ2-7 genes rather than sequenced, the full variable domain is EPEVTQTPSHQVTQMGQEVILRCVPISNHLYFYWYRQILGQKVEFLVSFYNNEISEKSEIFDDQFSVERPDGSNFTLKIRSTKLEDSAMYFCASTYGDRGFSYEQYFGPGTRLTVT.